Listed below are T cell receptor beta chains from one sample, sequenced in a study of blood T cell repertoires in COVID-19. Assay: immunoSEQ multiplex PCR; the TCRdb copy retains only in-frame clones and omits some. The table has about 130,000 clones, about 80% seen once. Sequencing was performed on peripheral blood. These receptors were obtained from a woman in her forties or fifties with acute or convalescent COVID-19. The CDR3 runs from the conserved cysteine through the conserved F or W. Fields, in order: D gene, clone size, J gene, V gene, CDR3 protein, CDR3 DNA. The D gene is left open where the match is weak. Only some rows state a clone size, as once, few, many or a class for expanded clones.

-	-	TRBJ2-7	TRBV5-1	CASSLGTANYEQYF	TGCGCCAGCAGCTTGGGGACAGCCAACTACGAGCAGTACTTC
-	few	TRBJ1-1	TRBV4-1	CASSPGGGREAFF	TGCGCCAGCAGCCCCGGGGGGGGCAGGGAAGCTTTCTTT
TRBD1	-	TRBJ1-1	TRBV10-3	CAISLGQGGEAFF	TGTGCCATCAGTCTGGGACAGGGTGGTGAAGCTTTCTTT
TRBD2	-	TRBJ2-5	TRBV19	CASSTLAGVPETQYF	TGTGCCAGTAGCACGCTAGCGGGAGTACCGGAGACCCAGTACTTC
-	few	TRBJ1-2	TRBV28	CASTGMFGYTF	TGTGCCAGCACAGGGATGTTTGGCTACACCTTC
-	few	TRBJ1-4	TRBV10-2	CASSESISGSNEKLFF	TGCGCCAGCAGTGAGTCTATCTCGGGTTCTAATGAAAAACTGTTTTTT
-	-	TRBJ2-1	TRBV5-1	CASSPTKGESYNEQFF	TGCGCCAGCAGTCCCACTAAGGGGGAGTCCTACAATGAGCAGTTCTTC
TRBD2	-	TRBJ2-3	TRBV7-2	CASSYRLAGAMDTQYF	TGTGCCAGCAGCTACCGACTAGCGGGAGCTATGGATACGCAGTATTTT
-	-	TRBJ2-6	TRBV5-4	CASSYAGSGANVLTF	TGTGCCAGCAGTTACGCGGGCTCTGGGGCCAACGTCCTGACTTTC
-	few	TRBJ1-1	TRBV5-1	CASSLDGMNTEAFF	TGCGCCAGCAGCTTGGATGGCATGAACACTGAAGCTTTCTTT
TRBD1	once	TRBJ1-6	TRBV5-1	CASTGTGQGNSPLHF	TGCGCCAGCACCGGGACAGGGCAGGGGAATTCACCCCTCCACTTT
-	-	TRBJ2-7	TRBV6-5	CASSYSQGLNEQYF	TGTGCCAGCAGTTACTCGCAGGGGCTTAACGAGCAGTACTTC
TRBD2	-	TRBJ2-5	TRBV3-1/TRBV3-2	CASSLRYSGGGETQYF	TGTGCCAGCAGCCTTCGTTATAGCGGGGGCGGCGAGACCCAGTACTTC
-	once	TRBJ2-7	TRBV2	CASSRGVQGDHEQYF	TGTGCCAGCAGCCGAGGAGTACAGGGTGACCACGAGCAGTACTTC
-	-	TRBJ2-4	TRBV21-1	CASSKALWEAKNIQYF	TGTGCCAGCAGCAAAGCGCTTTGGGAGGCCAAAAACATTCAGTACTTC
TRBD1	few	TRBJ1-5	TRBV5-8	CASSSGTVSNQPQHF	TGTGCCAGCAGCTCCGGGACAGTGAGCAATCAGCCCCAGCATTTT
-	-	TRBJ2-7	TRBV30	CASGDGVEYEQYF	TGTGCTTCTGGAGACGGAGTGGAATACGAGCAGTACTTC
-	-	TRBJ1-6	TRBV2	CAINEGQWNSPLHF	TGTGCCATCAACGAAGGACAGTGGAATTCACCCCTCCACTTT
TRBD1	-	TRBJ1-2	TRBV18	CASSPGQVGANYGYTF	TGTGCCAGCTCCCCTGGACAGGTGGGAGCTAACTATGGCTACACCTTC
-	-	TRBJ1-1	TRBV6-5	CASSYSRGTEAFF	TGTGCCAGCAGTTACTCGAGAGGCACTGAAGCTTTCTTT
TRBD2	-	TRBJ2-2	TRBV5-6	CASGLALFTGELFF	TGTGCCAGCGGACTAGCTCTATTCACCGGGGAGCTGTTTTTT
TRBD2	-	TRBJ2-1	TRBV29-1	CSVSVGTSVYNEQFF	TGCAGCGTCAGCGTAGGGACTAGCGTCTACAATGAGCAGTTCTTC
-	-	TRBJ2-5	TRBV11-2	CASSKLLQNQETQYF	TGTGCCAGCAGCAAACTCCTCCAAAATCAAGAGACCCAGTACTTC
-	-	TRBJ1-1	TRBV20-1	CSARGVTEAFF	TGCAGTGCTAGGGGAGTAACTGAAGCTTTCTTT
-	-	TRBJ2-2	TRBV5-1	CASSLTHDAGELFF	TGCGCCAGCAGCTTGACACACGATGCAGGGGAGCTGTTTTTT
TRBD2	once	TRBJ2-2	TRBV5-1	CASSLALLAGDHSGELFF	TGCGCCAGCAGCTTGGCCTTACTAGCGGGAGATCATAGCGGGGAGCTGTTTTTT
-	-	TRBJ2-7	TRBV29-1	CSVESHTYEQYF	TGCAGCGTTGAATCCCACACGTACGAGCAGTACTTC
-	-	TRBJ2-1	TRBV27	CASTREQFF	TGTGCCAGCACCCGGGAGCAGTTCTTC